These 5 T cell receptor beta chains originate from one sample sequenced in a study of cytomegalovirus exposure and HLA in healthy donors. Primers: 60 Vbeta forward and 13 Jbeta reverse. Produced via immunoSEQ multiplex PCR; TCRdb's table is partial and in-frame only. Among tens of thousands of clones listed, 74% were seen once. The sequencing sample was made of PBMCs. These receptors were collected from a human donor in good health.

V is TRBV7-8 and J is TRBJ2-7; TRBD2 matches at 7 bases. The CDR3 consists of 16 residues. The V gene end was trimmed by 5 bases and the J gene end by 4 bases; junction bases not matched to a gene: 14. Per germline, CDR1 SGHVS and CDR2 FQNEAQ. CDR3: CASSLPSGKASYEQYF. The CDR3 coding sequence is TGTGCCAGCAGCCTTCCGAGCGGGAAGGCGTCGTACGAGCAGTACTTC.

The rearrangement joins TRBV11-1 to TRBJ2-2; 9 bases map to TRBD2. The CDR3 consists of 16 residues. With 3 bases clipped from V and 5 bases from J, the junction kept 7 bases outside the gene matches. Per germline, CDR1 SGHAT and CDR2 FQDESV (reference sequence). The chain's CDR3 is CASSLESGRKTGELFF. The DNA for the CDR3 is TGTGCCAGCAGCTTGGAGAGCGGGAGGAAAACCGGGGAGCTGTTTTTT. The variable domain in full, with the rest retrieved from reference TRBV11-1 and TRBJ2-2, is EAEVAQSPRYKITEKSQAVAFWCDPISGHATLYWYRQILGQGPELLVQFQDESVVDDSQLPKDRFSAERLKGVDSTLKIQPAELGDSAMYLCASSLESGRKTGELFFGEGSRLTVL.

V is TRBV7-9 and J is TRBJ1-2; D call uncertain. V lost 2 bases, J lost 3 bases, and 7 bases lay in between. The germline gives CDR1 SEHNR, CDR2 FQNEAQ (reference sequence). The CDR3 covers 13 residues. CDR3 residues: CASSLNPYYGYTF. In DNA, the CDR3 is TGTGCCAGCAGCTTAAATCCGTACTATGGCTACACCTTC.

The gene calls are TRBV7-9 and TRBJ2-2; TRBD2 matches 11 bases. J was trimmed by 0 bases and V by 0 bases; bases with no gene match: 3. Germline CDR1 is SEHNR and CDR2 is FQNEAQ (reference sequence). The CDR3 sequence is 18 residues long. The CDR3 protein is CASSLALAGVPNTGELFF. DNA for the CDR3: TGTGCCAGCAGCTTAGCACTAGCGGGAGTACCGAACACCGGGGAGCTGTTTTTT.

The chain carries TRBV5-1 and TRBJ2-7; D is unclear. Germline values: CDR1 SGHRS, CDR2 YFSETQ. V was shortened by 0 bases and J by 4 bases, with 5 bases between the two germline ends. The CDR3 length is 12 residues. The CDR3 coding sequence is TGCGCCAGCAGCTTGGTCCAGTACGAGCAGTACTTC. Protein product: CASSLVQYEQYF.